This TCR beta chain is drawn from a study of blood T cell repertoires in COVID-19. Study overall: Some COVID-19 samples were acute and others convalescent; all came from the United States, Italy and Spain. PBMCs, B-cell-depleted T cells, or T cells were the source of the cDNA or gDNA that made up the material.

The germline gives CDR1 SNHLY, CDR2 FYNNEI. The CDR3 loop spans 11 amino acids. V was shortened by 6 bases and J by 4 bases, with 4 bases between the two germline ends. Original analysis: The authors estimated nucleated cell counts from reference gene primer amplification. Only in-frame clones appear in the TCRdb table, and some are missing; sequencing was by immunoSEQ multiplex PCR. For V, J and clone size, that table is used; D and trimming come from the DNA. The sample records 350,000 to 450,000 clones, around 87% being singletons. Symptom resolution, clearance, or two negative PCRs marked the recovered donors of Cohort 3. About this clone itself: Other DNA sequences in this specimen translate into the identical CDR3.

Sequencing was performed on PBMCs or T cells enriched from blood (not recorded which). The chain has TRBV2 and TRBJ2-1, with unresolved D. The TCR originated in a man in his thirties or forties who had recovered from COVID-19. CDR3 in amino acids: CASSVYNEQFF. The CDR3 DNA follows: TGTGCCAGCAGCGTATACAATGAGCAGTTCTTC.